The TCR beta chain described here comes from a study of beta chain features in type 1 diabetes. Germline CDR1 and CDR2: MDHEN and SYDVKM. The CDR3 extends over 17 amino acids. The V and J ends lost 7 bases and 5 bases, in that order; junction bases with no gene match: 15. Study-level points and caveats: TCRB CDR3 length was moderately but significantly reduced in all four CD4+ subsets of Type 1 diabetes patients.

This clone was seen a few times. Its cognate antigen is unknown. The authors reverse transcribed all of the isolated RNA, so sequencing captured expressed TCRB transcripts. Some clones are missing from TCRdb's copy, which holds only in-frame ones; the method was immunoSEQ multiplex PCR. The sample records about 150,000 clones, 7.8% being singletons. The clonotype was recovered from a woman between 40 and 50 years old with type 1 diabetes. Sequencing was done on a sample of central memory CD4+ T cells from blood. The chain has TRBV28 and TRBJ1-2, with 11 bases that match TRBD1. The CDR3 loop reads CASISGTGGGFGYGYTF. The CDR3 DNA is TGTGCCAGCATCTCCGGGACAGGGGGTGGTTTTGGGTATGGCTACACCTTC.